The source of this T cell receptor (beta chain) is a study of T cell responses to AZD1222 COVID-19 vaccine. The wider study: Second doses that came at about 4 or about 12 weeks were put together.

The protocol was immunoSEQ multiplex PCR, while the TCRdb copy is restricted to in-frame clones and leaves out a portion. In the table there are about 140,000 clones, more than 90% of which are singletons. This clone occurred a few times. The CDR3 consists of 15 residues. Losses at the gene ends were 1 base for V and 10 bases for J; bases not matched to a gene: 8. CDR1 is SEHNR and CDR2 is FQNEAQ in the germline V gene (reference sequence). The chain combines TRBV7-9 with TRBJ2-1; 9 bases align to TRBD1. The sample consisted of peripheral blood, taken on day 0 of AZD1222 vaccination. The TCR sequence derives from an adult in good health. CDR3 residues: CASSLGTGDGGEQFF. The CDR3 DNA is TGTGCCAGCAGCTTAGGGACAGGGGATGGCGGCGAGCAGTTCTTC.